These 27 T cell receptor beta chains were all obtained from the same sample, sequenced in a study of cytomegalovirus exposure and HLA in healthy donors. With 60 Vbeta and 13 Jbeta primers, the PCR was carried out. TCRdb's copy holds only in-frame clones and misses some; the assay was immunoSEQ multiplex PCR. This sample yields about 250,000 clones, of which 70% to 90% are seen a single time; around 0.22% belongs to the top ten. Material for sequencing was PBMCs. These receptors originate from a girl aged 2-10 years in good health and CMV-seronegative.

This chain uses TRBV6-5 with TRBJ2-2, with a tentative D call TRBD2 (7 bases). CDR1 is MNHEY and CDR2 is SVGAGI in the germline V gene. V was pared by 0 bases and J by 9 bases, with 17 bases between. The CDR3 totals 16 residues. This chain's CDR3 is CASSYSRGAGARELFF. The CDR3 DNA sequence: TGTGCCAGCAGTTACTCGAGGGGTGCGGGGGCGCGGGAGCTGTTTTTT.

This chain links TRBV7-3 with TRBJ2-1; 9 bases match TRBD1. The V gene end was trimmed by 6 bases and the J gene end by 1 base; junction bases not matched to a gene: 4. This CDR3 comprises 15 residues. Germline CDR1 reads SGHTA; CDR2 reads FQGTGA. The CDR3 protein is CASSYGTGSYNEQFF. CDR3 bases: TGTGCCAGCAGTTATGGGACAGGGTCCTACAATGAGCAGTTCTTC.

V and J are TRBV5-1 and TRBJ2-3; TRBD2 agrees at 9 bases. The CDR3 extends over 15 amino acids. Germline CDR1 and CDR2: SGHRS and YFSETQ. The V gene end was trimmed by 3 bases and the J gene end by 1 base; junction bases not matched to a gene: 3. DNA of the CDR3: TGCGCCAGCAGCTCCAGGACTAGCGGCACAGATACGCAGTATTTT. It yields the protein CASSSRTSGTDTQYF.

This clone has just a few counts. The chain has TRBV7-3 and TRBJ2-3; 10 nucleotides align to TRBD2. This CDR3 contains 19 residues. Germline V gives CDR1 SGHTA, CDR2 FQGTGA. With 6 bases clipped from V and 0 bases from J, the junction kept 15 bases outside the gene matches. CDR3 coding DNA: TGTGCCAGCAGACCCCACATGCGGCTAGCGGGGGCAAGCACAGATACGCAGTATTTT. Translation gives CASRPHMRLAGASTDTQYF.

The rearrangement uses TRBV5-4 and TRBJ2-7; D is possibly TRBD1 (6 bases). Germline V gene lookup returns CDR1 SGHNT and CDR2 YYREEE (reference sequence). V shed 0 bases and J shed 9 bases, with 13 bases lying between them. This CDR3 has 13 residues. CDR3 DNA: TGTGCCAGCAGCTTGGTTGGGACATACATGCAGTACTTC. This sequence encodes CASSLVGTYMQYF.

This chain joins TRBV7-9 and TRBJ1-5; TRBD1 agrees at 8 bases. CDR3 length: 13 amino acids. CDR1 SEHNR and CDR2 FQNEAQ come from the germline V gene (reference sequence). With 5 bases clipped from V and 8 bases from J, the junction kept 5 bases outside the gene matches. The CDR3 is CASSATGVEPQHF. The CDR3 DNA reads as TGTGCCAGCAGCGCGACAGGGGTGGAGCCCCAGCATTTT.

The chain uses TRBV14 and TRBJ2-3; possibly TRBD1 for D (6 bases). V was pared by 4 bases and J by 6 bases, with 8 bases between. Germline CDR1 and CDR2: SGHDN and FVKESK. CDR3 length: 12 residues. The CDR3 DNA is TGTGCCAGCAGCCCGAGGGGGGATACGCAGTATTTT. Its protein is CASSPRGDTQYF.

The rearrangement links TRBV27 to TRBJ1-2, with D maybe TRBD1 (5 bases). The length of the CDR3 is 14 residues. Trimming took 4 bases from V and 1 from J, leaving 10 bases between them. Per germline, CDR1 MNHEY and CDR2 SMNVEV (reference sequence). CDR3 DNA sequence: TGTGCCAGCAGTTCCCTACAGGTTAACTATGGCTACACCTTC. It specifies CASSSLQVNYGYTF.

A single count supports this clone. The chain links TRBV30 to TRBJ2-1; 7 bases are a match to TRBD1. The CDR3 has 14 residues. Losses at the gene ends were 2 bases for V and 6 bases for J; bases not matched to a gene: 7. Germline V gene sequence: CDR1 GTSNPN, CDR2 SVGIG (reference sequence). For the CDR3, the DNA is TGTGCCTGGAGTAACCCGACAGGGTCCAATGAGCAGTTCTTC. This codes for CAWSNPTGSNEQFF.

In its sample, this clone was seen once. This chain joins TRBV10-3 and TRBJ2-7; the D is unclear. The CDR3 runs 11 residues. Trimming took off 8 bases at V and 2 bases at J, with 7 bases between the two ends. CDR1 is ENHRY, CDR2 SYGVKD, per germline. DNA of the CDR3: TGTGCCATCGGTTCAGCCTACGAGCAGTACTTC. It translates to CAIGSAYEQYF.

This rearrangement joins TRBV7-9 to TRBJ1-2; TRBD1 is a possible D gene (5 bases). CDR3 length: 15 amino acids. In germline, CDR1 is SEHNR, CDR2 FQNEAQ (reference sequence). Trimming took 5 bases from V and 6 from J, leaving 19 bases between them. The CDR3 DNA is TGTGCCAGCAGCGGCCGGCAAAGGGGAACGCATGGCTACACCTTC. Amino acids: CASSGRQRGTHGYTF.

The chain joins TRBV12-5 to TRBJ1-5; tentative D call: TRBD1 (6 bases). The V gene's germline CDR1 is LGHNT and CDR2 FRNRAP. The CDR3 loop spans 14 amino acids. V gave up 9 bases and J gave up 4 bases, with 16 bases separating them. The CDR3 loop reads CASRDTDPNQPQHF. CDR3 in DNA: TGTGCTAGCCGGGACACCGATCCGAATCAGCCCCAGCATTTT.

This chain uses TRBV11-3 with TRBJ2-7; 9 nucleotides align to TRBD1. V lost 5 bases, J lost 0 bases, and 11 bases stayed unmatched. CDR1 SGHNT and CDR2 YENEEA come from the germline V gene. This CDR3 has 17 amino acids. CDR3: CASSPTQTGGSSYEQYF. For the CDR3, the DNA is TGTGCCAGCAGCCCTACCCAGACAGGGGGTAGCTCCTACGAGCAGTACTTC.

The rearrangement joins TRBV19 to TRBJ1-1, with D maybe TRBD1 (6 bases). Germline V CDR1 and CDR2: LNHDA, SQIVND (reference sequence). The CDR3 has 15 amino acids. Trimming left V 2 bases short and J 6 bases short, with 16 bases between. CDR3 DNA: TGTGCCAGTAGTATACCCGGGGGGGCATTGGCTGAAGCTTTCTTT. Amino acid sequence: CASSIPGGALAEAFF.

In its sample, this clone was seen a few times. As DNA, the CDR3 is TGTGCCAGCAGTGAGGGGCAGCCCATTGAAGCTTTCTTT. Residues: CASSEGQPIEAFF. The chain has TRBV2 and TRBJ1-1; D may be TRBD1 (5 bases). Germline V gene data show CDR1 as SNHLY and CDR2 as FYNNEI. V shed 3 bases and J shed 7 bases, with 12 bases lying between them. There are 13 residues in the CDR3.

V is TRBV27 and J is TRBJ1-2; 7 positions match TRBD1. V dropped 7 bases and J dropped 0; count of bases not matched to a gene: 5. The CDR3 has 14 amino acids. CDR1 and CDR2 from the germline V gene are MNHEY and SMNVEV (reference sequence). Written as DNA, the CDR3 is TGTGCCAGCACCTCCGGGACAGCTAACTATGGCTACACCTTC. Translating gives CASTSGTANYGYTF.

This chain connects TRBV9 to TRBJ2-2; a possible D gene is TRBD2 (7 bases). Trimming removed 0 bases at V and 4 bases at J, with 16 bases between. The CDR3 is 17 residues long. Germline assignment: CDR1 SGDLS and CDR2 YYNGEE. CDR3 nucleotide sequence: TGTGCCAGCAGCGTAGCGCCCGGGGGGCATGTCACCGGGGAGCTGTTTTTT. It translates to CASSVAPGGHVTGELFF. Combining the CDR3 with reference TRBV9 and TRBJ2-2 gives the whole variable domain DSGVTQTPKHLITATGQRVTLRCSPRSGDLSVYWYQQSLDQGLQFLIQYYNGEERAKGNILERFSAQQFPDLHSELNLSSLELGDSALYFCASSVAPGGHVTGELFFGEGSRLTVL.

The chain links TRBV5-6 to TRBJ2-7, with TRBD1 identical over 10 bases. The CDR3 has 15 residues. Per germline, CDR1 SGHDT and CDR2 YYEEEE. The V and J ends lost 3 bases and 12 bases, in that order; junction bases with no gene match: 15. DNA of the CDR3: TGTGCCAGCAGCTACCTGGGACAGGGGACCCCTACCCTGTACTTC. This translates into CASSYLGQGTPTLYF. Using reference TRBV5-6 and TRBJ2-7 for the parts outside the CDR3, the full variable domain is DAGVTQSPTHLIKTRGQQVTLRCSPKSGHDTVSWYQQALGQGPQFIFQYYEEEERQRGNFPDRFSGHQFPNYSSELNVNALLLGDSALYLCASSYLGQGTPTLYFGPGTRLTVT.

The rearrangement links TRBV5-4 to TRBJ2-3; TRBD2 matches at 7 bases. CDR3 length: 15 amino acids. Germline V gene sequence: CDR1 SGHNT, CDR2 YYREEE (reference sequence). V lost 9 bases and J lost 1; bases outside the gene matches: 11. CDR3 nucleotides: TGTGCCACCGCTCCCGGGGGAGGGGGCACAGATACGCAGTATTTT. Encoded protein: CATAPGGGGTDTQYF.

This chain connects TRBV7-2 to TRBJ2-2; 10 bases are shared with TRBD1. V was pared by 7 bases and J by 5 bases, with 4 bases of the junction left unmatched. CDR1 and CDR2 from the germline V gene are SGHTA and FQGNSA. The CDR3 covers 14 residues. CDR3: CASTWDRGTGELFF. CDR3 nucleotide sequence: TGTGCCAGCACGTGGGACAGGGGAACCGGGGAGCTGTTTTTT. The variable domain in full, completed from reference TRBV7-2 and TRBJ2-2, reads GAGVSQSPSNKVTEKGKDVELRCDPISGHTALYWYRQSLGQGLEFLIYFQGNSAPDKSGLPSDRFSAERTGGSVSTLTIQRTQQEDSAVYLCASTWDRGTGELFFGEGSRLTVL.

The chain is built from TRBV6-5 and TRBJ2-5, with 10 bases matching TRBD2. The assigned J gene may be wrong: the sequence end matches TRBJ2-7 better. Germline assignment: CDR1 MNHEY and CDR2 SVGAGI. The CDR3 covers 15 residues. CDR3 residues: CASSYELAGPYEQYF. The CDR3 DNA reads TGTGCCAGCAGTTACGAACTAGCGGGGCCCTACGAGCAGTACTTC.

The V gene is TRBV4-1, the J gene TRBJ2-1; 7 nucleotides align to TRBD1. The length of the CDR3 is 17 residues. The germline CDR1 and CDR2 sequences are MGHRA and YSYEKL. The V gene end was trimmed by 1 base and the J gene end by 7 bases; junction bases not matched to a gene: 13. The CDR3 spells CASSQGIRQGVGNEQFF. In DNA form, the CDR3 reads TGCGCCAGCAGCCAAGGTATAAGACAGGGTGTAGGGAATGAGCAGTTCTTC.

V usage is TRBV6-1 and J usage is TRBJ1-1; D unresolved. Trimming took 1 base from V and 1 from J, leaving 10 bases between them. Germline values: CDR1 MNHNS, CDR2 SASEGT. The CDR3 sequence is 15 residues long. This CDR3 reads CASSEEFGRNTEAFF. CDR3 coding DNA: TGTGCCAGCAGTGAAGAGTTTGGCAGGAACACTGAAGCTTTCTTT.

V gene TRBV7-9 combines with J gene TRBJ2-7; 9 positions match TRBD1. V dropped 0 bases and J dropped 6; count of bases not matched to a gene: 3. The germline V gene has CDR1 SEHNR and CDR2 FQNEAQ (reference sequence). CDR3 length: 14 residues. In DNA, the CDR3 is TGTGCCAGCAGCTTAGCGGGGGGACAGGGCGAGCAGTACTTC. As protein: CASSLAGGQGEQYF.

The gene calls are TRBV9 and TRBJ1-6, with unresolved D. Trimming shortened V by 0 bases and J by 7 bases, and 8 bases separated the two germline ends. The CDR3 is 14 amino acids. Germline CDR1 and CDR2: SGDLS and YYNGEE. As DNA, the CDR3 is TGTGCCAGCAGCGTAGCGGGGTTAAATTCACCCCTCCACTTT. This translates into CASSVAGLNSPLHF.

This clone was recorded only once. The chain carries TRBV4-1 and TRBJ2-1; D call uncertain. Germline V gene data show CDR1 as MGHRA and CDR2 as YSYEKL. The CDR3 extends over 13 amino acids. V lost 0 bases and J 8 bases, leaving 8 bases between the germline ends. CDR3 loop: CASSQESNDEQFF. The CDR3 DNA is TGCGCCAGCAGCCAAGAATCTAACGATGAGCAGTTCTTC.

This sequence joins TRBV5-1 and TRBJ2-7; maybe TRBD2 (7 bases). The CDR3 contains 15 residues. Trimming shortened V by 3 bases and J by 2 bases, and 15 bases separated the two germline ends. Germline CDR1 SGHRS, CDR2 YFSETQ. The CDR3 DNA reads TGCGCCAGCAGCTCGGGGGCTAGCGGAACCTACGAGCAGTACTTC. This codes for CASSSGASGTYEQYF. Full variable domain (remainder filled in from reference TRBV5-1 and TRBJ2-7): KAGVTQTPRYLIKTRGQQVTLSCSPISGHRSVSWYQQTPGQGLQFLFEYFSETQRNKGNFPGRFSGRQFSNSRSEMNVSTLELGDSALYLCASSSGASGTYEQYFGPGTRLTVT.